The source of this T cell receptor (beta chain) is a study of OX40 agonist ivuxolimab in advanced cancers. Study as a whole: The dose of intravenous ivuxolimab that patients received every 2 weeks ranged from 0.01 to 10 mg/kg. Among those enrolled, mean age was about 63 years (range roughly 23 to 79) and 75% to 85% were male. Study-level findings and limits: On average, a greater number of expanded clones characterised CD8+ T cells relative to CD4+. Nonresponders included some who also had low normalized T-cell clonal expansion.

A single count supports this clone. What it binds is not known. Germline-derived CDR1 and CDR2 are KGHSH and LQKENI. Trimming stripped 6 bases from V and 6 bases from J, with 18 bases between. This CDR3 is 14 amino acids long. TCRdb's copy holds only in-frame clones and misses some; the assay was immunoSEQ multiplex PCR. The table lists about 74,000 clones, around 87% of them singletons. This chain links TRBV18 with TRBJ2-7; D may match TRBD1 or TRBD2 (5 bases each). The sequencing here drew on CD4+ or CD8+ T cells sorted from blood, taken in a trial of the OX40 agonist ivuxolimab. The TCR comes from an adult with an advanced solid tumor such as melanoma, head and neck, liver or kidney cancer. The CDR3 coding sequence is TGTGCCAGCTCCCGCTCCGGGACGCCGGTCGAGCAGTACTTC. Encoded protein: CASSRSGTPVEQYF.